This TCR beta chain was found in a study of T-cell memory formation after mild COVID-19 (dated by TCRdb to the early 2020s). Background for the entire study: TCR sequence clusters from the two donors were largely donor specific. In a couple of donors, T-cell clones that expanded and contracted after mild COVID-19 were tracked by sequencing TCRalpha and TCRbeta repertoires over time. The cohort was made up of two young adult volunteers, one female and one male, who were previously healthy.

This clonotype was counted many times. Its antigen has not been determined. Base-call qualities are not available, and no considerably larger clone is one nucleotide away. Ficoll-Paque density gradient centrifugation was used to isolate PBMCs. What the work shows at the level of the full study, not this receptor alone: Contracting CD4+ clones appeared mostly in the CM and EM memory subsets, whereas CD8+ clones were enriched in EMRA. Some responding clones were detected in pre-infection memory, which suggested that pre-existing cross-reactive memory T cells had joined the SARS-CoV-2 response. Clones that contracted from day 15 to 85 showed balanced CD4/CD8 phenotypes, whereas a second wave of clones that expanded from day 15 to 37 leaned towards CD4+. Only a couple of mild cases were covered by the study, and larger cohorts that include severe cases with pre-infection samples were considered necessary. SARS-CoV-2 specificity was not confirmed for the second-wave clones peaking on day 37.

Sequenced on an Illumina NovaSeq 6000. TCRalpha and TCRbeta cDNA libraries were constructed by 5'RACE with constant-segment primers, with sample barcodes and unique molecular identifiers being introduced. Trizol reagent was used to extract RNA from every sample. Library amplification was performed in two PCR steps, and a second sample barcode and Illumina TruSeq adapters were introduced in the second step. Sequencing of libraries was performed on an Illumina NovaSeq with 2 x 150 bp paired-end reads. The paper's data handling went like this. Demultiplexing of reads and collapsing into UMI-guided consensus sequences were performed with migec v1.2.7. Using mixcr v2.1.11, the UMI consensuses were aligned to TRA and TRB V and J templates and assembled into clonotypes. Expanded or contracted clonotypes were those called significant by both edgeR and NoisET, with noise models trained on biological replicates. For edgeR calls, the thresholds were a false discovery rate-adjusted p below 0.01 and a log2 fold-change of 1. As an exploratory analysis of dynamics, PCA with hierarchical clustering was applied to max-normalized trajectories of the 1000 most abundant clonotypes. Each responding clone was given a CD4 or CD8 phenotype based on the CD4+ and CD8+ repertoires, which had been sequenced separately. The public reads were run again by TCRdb, first through fastp at Q25 and then through MiXCR, and only productive beta chains were kept. Each entry merges the rows of one CDR3 protein and shows their most common DNA and genes. TCRdb, not the authors, supplied the V and J calls. This sample gives 350,000 to 400,000 distinct CDR3 sequences in total; around 15% of them show up just once. Less than 25% of the sample comes from the top ten.

Sequencing was carried out using PBMCs or a T cell subset sorted from them (not recorded which). The receptor was derived from a man aged 18-30 years who had mild COVID-19 (a few samples of this study predate the infection). The sample titles of this study are shuffled in the database, so cell type and time point are left out; the donor was told from shared clones.

The sequenced DNA is TGTGCCAGCAGCTCGACTAGCCTTGGAGAGACCCAGTACTTC. Its coded protein is CASSSTSLGETQYF. The sequence links TRBV7-2 to TRBJ2-5, with TRBD2 matching 7 junction bases. V and J are trimmed by 4 bases and 4 bases, and the gene matches miss 6 bases of the junction. Inclusive of the bounding cysteine and phenylalanine, the CDR3 is 14 residues long. Only CDR3 DNA is held: 42 bases, read in frame from base 1. CDR1 and CDR2 are drawn from the germline V gene: SGHTA, FQGNSA. With the portions outside the CDR3 filled from the reference TRBV7-2 and TRBJ2-5 genes, the complete variable region becomes GAGVSQSPSNKVTEKGKDVELRCDPISGHTALYWYRQSLGQGLEFLIYFQGNSAPDKSGLPSDRFSAERTGGSVSTLTIQRTQQEDSAVYLCASSSTSLGETQYFGPGTRLLVL.